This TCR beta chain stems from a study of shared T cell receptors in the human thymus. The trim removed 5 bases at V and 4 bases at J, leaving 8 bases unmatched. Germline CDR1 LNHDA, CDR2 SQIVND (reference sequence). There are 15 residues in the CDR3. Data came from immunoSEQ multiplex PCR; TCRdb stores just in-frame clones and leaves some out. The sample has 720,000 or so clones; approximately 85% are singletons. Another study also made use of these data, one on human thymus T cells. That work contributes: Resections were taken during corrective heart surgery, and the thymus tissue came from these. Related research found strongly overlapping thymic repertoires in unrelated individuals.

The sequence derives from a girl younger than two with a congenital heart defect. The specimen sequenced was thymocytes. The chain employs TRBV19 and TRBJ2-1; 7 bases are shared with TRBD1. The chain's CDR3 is CASSLGQLIYNEQFF. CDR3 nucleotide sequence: TGTGCCAGTAGTCTGGGACAGCTGATTTACAATGAGCAGTTCTTC.